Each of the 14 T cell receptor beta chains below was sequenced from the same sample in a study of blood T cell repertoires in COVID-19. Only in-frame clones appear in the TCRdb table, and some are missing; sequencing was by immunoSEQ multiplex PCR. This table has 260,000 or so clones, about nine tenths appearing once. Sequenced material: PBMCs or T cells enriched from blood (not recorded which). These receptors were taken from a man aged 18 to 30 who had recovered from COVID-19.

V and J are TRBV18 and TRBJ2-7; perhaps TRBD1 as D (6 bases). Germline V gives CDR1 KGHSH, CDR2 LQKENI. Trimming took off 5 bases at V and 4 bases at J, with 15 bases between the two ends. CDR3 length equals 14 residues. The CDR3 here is CASSGWTGTYEQYF. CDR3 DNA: TGTGCCAGCTCAGGGTGGACTGGGACATACGAGCAGTACTTC.

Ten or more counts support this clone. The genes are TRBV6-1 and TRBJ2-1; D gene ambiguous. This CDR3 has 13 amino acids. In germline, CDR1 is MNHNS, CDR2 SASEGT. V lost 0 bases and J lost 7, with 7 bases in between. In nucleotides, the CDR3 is TGTGCCAGCAGTGAAGCGAGTGTGAATGAGCAGTTCTTC. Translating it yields CASSEASVNEQFF.

CDR3 sequence: CASSMGWNNEQFF. For the CDR3, the DNA is TGTGCCAGTAGTATGGGCTGGAACAATGAGCAGTTCTTC. This sequence joins TRBV19 and TRBJ2-1; the D is unclear. The V end was cut by 3 bases, the J end by 5 bases, with 8 bases between. The CDR3 runs to 13 residues. Germline V gene sequence: CDR1 LNHDA, CDR2 SQIVND (reference sequence). Full variable domain (missing parts from reference TRBV19 and TRBJ2-1): DGGITQSPKYLFRKEGQNVTLSCEQNLNHDAMYWYRQDPGQGLRLIYYSQIVNDFQKGDIAEGYSVSREKKESFPLTVTSAQKNPTAFYLCASSMGWNNEQFFGPGTRLTVL.

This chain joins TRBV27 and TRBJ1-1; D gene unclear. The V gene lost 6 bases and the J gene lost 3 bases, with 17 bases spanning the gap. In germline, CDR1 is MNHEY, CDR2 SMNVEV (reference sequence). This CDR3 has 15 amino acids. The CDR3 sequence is CASSPLGGLDTEAFF. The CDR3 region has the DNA TGTGCCAGCAGCCCATTAGGAGGTCTTGACACTGAAGCTTTCTTT.

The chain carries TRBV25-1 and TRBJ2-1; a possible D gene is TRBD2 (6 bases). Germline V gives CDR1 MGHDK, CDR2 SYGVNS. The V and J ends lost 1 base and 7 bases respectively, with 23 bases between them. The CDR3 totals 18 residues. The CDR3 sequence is CASSEFAPGLPWRNEQFF. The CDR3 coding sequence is TGTGCCAGCAGTGAATTTGCGCCGGGACTCCCGTGGAGGAATGAGCAGTTCTTC.

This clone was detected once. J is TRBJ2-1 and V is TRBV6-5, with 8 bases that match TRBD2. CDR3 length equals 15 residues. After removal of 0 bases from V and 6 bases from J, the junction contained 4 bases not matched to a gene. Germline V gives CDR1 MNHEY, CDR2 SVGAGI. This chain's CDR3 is CASSYSRGGPNEQFF. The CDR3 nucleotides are TGTGCCAGCAGTTACTCTCGGGGGGGCCCCAATGAGCAGTTCTTC.

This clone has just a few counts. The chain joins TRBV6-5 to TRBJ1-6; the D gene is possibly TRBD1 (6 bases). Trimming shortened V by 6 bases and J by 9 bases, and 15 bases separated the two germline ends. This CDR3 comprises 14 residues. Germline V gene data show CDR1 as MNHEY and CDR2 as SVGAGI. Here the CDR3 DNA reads TGTGCCAGCAGGTTCACAGGGAAGGGTTCACCCCTCCACTTT. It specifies CASRFTGKGSPLHF.

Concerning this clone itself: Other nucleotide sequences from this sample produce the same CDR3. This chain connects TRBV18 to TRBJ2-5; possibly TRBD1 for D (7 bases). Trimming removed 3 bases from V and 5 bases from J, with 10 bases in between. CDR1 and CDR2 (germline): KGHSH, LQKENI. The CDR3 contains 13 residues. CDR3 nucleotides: TGTGCCAGCTCACCGACAGGGAGGGAGACCCAGTACTTC. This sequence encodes CASSPTGRETQYF.

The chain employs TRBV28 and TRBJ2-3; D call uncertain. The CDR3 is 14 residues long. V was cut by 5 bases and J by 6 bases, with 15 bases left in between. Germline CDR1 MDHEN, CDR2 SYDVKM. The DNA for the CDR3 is TGTGCCAGCAGTCGCACCCTAGTACCGGATACGCAGTATTTT. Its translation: CASSRTLVPDTQYF.

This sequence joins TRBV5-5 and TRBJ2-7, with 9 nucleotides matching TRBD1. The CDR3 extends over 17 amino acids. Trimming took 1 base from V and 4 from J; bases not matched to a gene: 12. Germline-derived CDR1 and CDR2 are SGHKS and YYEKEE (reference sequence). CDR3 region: CASSLSELGTGWYEQYF. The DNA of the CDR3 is TGTGCCAGCAGCTTGTCGGAGCTAGGGACAGGGTGGTACGAGCAGTACTTC. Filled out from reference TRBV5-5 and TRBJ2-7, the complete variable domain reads DAGVTQSPTHLIKTRGQQVTLRCSPISGHKSVSWYQQVLGQGPQFIFQYYEKEERGRGNFPDRFSARQFPNYSSELNVNALLLGDSALYLCASSLSELGTGWYEQYFGPGTRLTVT.

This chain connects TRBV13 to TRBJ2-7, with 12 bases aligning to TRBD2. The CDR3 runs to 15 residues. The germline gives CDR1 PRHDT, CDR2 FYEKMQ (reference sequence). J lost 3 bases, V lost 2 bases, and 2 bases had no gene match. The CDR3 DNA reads TGTGCCAGCAGCTTATCTAGCGGGGGGGACTACGAGCAGTACTTC. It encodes CASSLSSGGDYEQYF.

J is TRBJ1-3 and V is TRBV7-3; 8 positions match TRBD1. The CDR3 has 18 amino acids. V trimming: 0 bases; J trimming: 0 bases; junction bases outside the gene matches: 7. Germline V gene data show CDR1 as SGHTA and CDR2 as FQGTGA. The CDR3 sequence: CASSLTKGQESSGNTIYF. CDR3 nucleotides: TGTGCCAGCAGCTTAACTAAGGGACAGGAGAGCTCTGGAAACACCATATATTTT.

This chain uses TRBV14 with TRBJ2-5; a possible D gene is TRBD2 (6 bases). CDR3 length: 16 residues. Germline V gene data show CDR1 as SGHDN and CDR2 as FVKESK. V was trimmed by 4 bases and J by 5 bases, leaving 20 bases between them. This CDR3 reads CASSPSTWVAGETQYF. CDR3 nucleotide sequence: TGTGCCAGCAGCCCCTCGACGTGGGTGGCGGGGGAGACCCAGTACTTC.

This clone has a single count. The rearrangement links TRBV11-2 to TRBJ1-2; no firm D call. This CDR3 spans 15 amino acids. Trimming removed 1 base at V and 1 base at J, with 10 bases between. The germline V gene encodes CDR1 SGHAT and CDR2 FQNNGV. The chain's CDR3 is CASSLGEGVNYGYTF. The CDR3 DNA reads TGTGCCAGCAGCTTAGGTGAAGGAGTTAACTATGGCTACACCTTC.